Listed below are T cell receptor beta chains from one sample, sequenced in a study of shared clonotypes between healthy human individuals. Using immunoSEQ multiplex PCR, the repertoire was profiled, and TCRdb retains in-frame clones only, with some absent. The sample contains roughly 700,000 clones, less than 85% of which appear only once. The sequencing input was memory CD4+ T cells sorted from blood. These receptors all stem from a woman under 40 in good health. The CDR3 runs from the conserved cysteine through the conserved F or W.

j_call v_call cdr3_length cdr3_aa
TRBJ1-4 TRBV19 14 CASSSGEYGEKLFF
TRBJ2-7 TRBV5-5 12 CASSFRSYEQYF
TRBJ2-7 TRBV28 11 CASWSTYEQYF
TRBJ2-7 TRBV21-1 19 CASSKGALGLAETFYEQYF
TRBJ2-7 TRBV19 18 CASSVQYSPLAGVYEQYF
TRBJ2-1 TRBV6-5 15 CASSLGLADNNEQFF
TRBJ2-5 TRBV14 16 CASSQVGAGVWETQYF
TRBJ2-7 TRBV5-1 15 CASSLRQGGYYEQYF
TRBJ1-5 TRBV30 13 CAWSMQQDQPQHF
TRBJ2-1 TRBV27 16 CASSLGSMSSYNEQFF
TRBJ2-1 TRBV5-1 16 CASSSQGRLVVSEQFF
TRBJ2-3 TRBV19 14 CASSITGDPDTQYF
TRBJ1-1 TRBV5-1 14 CASSLTGLNTEAFF
TRBJ2-1 TRBV7-2 13 CASSFYWEREQFF
TRBJ2-7 TRBV29-1 16 CSVVPSMSGRAYEQYF
TRBJ1-2 TRBV27 19 CASSFVGDPGGADYHGYTF
TRBJ1-1 TRBV30 12 CAWRGGDTEAFF
TRBJ2-7 TRBV11-2 13 CASSWDRVREQYF
TRBJ1-2 TRBV28 14 CASSKITVNYGYTF
TRBJ1-1 TRBV19 11 CASIEDTEAFF
TRBJ2-7 TRBV10-3 14 CAISESTAQGEQYF
TRBJ1-2 TRBV19 14 CASAAAGNRYGYTF
TRBJ1-2 TRBV28 11 CASSLEGGYTF
TRBJ1-2 TRBV5-1 14 CASSFDRGAYGYTF
TRBJ2-5 TRBV7-2 13 CASNNGGGETQYF
TRBJ2-3 TRBV5-1 16 CASSLANGPSTDTQYF
TRBJ1-5 TRBV4-1 16 CASSHPQGRSNQPQHF
TRBJ2-7 TRBV28 14 CASSFPGNPYEQYF
TRBJ2-2 TRBV5-4 15 CASSAVQGVSGELFF
TRBJ1-4 TRBV27 16 CASSPRQGATNEKLFF
TRBJ2-7 TRBV5-1 13 CASSPPLPNEQYF
TRBJ2-7 TRBV5-4 13 CASSGTGDYEQYF
TRBJ2-1 TRBV14 14 CASKRVWGSDEQFF
TRBJ2-2 TRBV27 15 CASSSGGVGTGELFF
TRBJ2-3 TRBV7-3 16 CASSPSGTHLTDTQYF
TRBJ1-3 TRBV5-1 14 CASSPGTEGNTIYF
TRBJ2-6 TRBV27 15 CASRRVDSGANVLTF
TRBJ1-5 TRBV19 14 CASRWGLGNQPQHF
TRBJ1-4 TRBV6-1 15 CASSEGPATNEKLFF
TRBJ1-4 TRBV27 13 CASTRTGNEKLFF
TRBJ2-7 TRBV5-1 15 CASSHGLAGGGEQYF
TRBJ2-2 TRBV7-2 16 CASSFIGGLNTGELFF
TRBJ2-3 TRBV7-3 14 CASSSRTSTDTQYF
TRBJ2-1 TRBV28 13 CASSLRWDSEQFF
TRBJ2-7 TRBV4-1 14 CASSRQGGVGEQYF
TRBJ2-7 TRBV29-1 16 CSVEDVLRDSSYEQYF
TRBJ2-3 TRBV28 13 CASGAQSTDTQYF
TRBJ2-2 TRBV4-2 17 CASSQVGTGLSTGELFF